In its sample, the clone carrying this T cell receptor (beta chain) was seen many times. Amplification from RNA transcripts yielded the TCR beta CDR3 regions. HTBI-primed first-round RT-PCR preceded second-round multiplex PCR. TCRdb reprocessed the multiplex PCR reads with MiXCR, giving one entry per CDR3 protein. The sample has 450,000 or so distinct CDR3 sequences, around 14% seen once. This sample was taken from a study of Graves' ophthalmopathy and Graves' hyperthyroidism. V trimming: 5 bases; J trimming: 4 bases; junction bases outside the gene matches: 8. This CDR3 is 15 amino acids long. The germline CDR1 and CDR2 sequences are SGHVS and FQNEAQ.

Sequencing input: blood. This sequence was found in a woman in her 30s with Graves' ophthalmopathy. This rearrangement joins TRBV7-8 to TRBJ2-5; TRBD1 aligns across 9 bases. The CDR3 nucleotides are TGTGCCAGCAGCCCCCCCGGGACAGGGCGAGAGACCCAGTACTTC. The encoded protein is CASSPPGTGRETQYF.